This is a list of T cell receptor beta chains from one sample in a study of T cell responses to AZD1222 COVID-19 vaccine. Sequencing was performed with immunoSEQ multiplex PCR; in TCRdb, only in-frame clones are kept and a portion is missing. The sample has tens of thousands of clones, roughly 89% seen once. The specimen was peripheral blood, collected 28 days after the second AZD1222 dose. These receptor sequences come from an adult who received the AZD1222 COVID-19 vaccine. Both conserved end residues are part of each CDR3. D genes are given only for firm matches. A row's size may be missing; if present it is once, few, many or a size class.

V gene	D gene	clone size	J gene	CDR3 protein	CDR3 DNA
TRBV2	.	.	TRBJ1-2	CASSDRAAAYGYTF	TGTGCCAGCAGTGATAGGGCAGCCGCCTATGGCTACACCTTC
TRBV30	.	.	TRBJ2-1	CAWRRGTMEQFF	TGTGCCTGGAGGCGGGGTACAATGGAGCAGTTCTTC
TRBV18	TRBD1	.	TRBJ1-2	CASSPRQGKSYGYTF	TGTGCCAGCTCACCACGACAGGGGAAAAGCTATGGCTACACCTTC
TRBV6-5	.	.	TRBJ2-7	CASSFGYEQYF	TGTGCCAGCAGTTTCGGATACGAGCAGTACTTC
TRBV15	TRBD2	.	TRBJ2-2	CATSRDRTSGLTGELFF	TGTGCCACCAGCAGAGATAGGACTAGCGGCCTCACCGGGGAGCTGTTTTTT
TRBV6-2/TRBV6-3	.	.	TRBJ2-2	CASSFLPDTGELFF	TGTGCCAGCAGTTTCCTTCCGGACACCGGGGAGCTGTTTTTT
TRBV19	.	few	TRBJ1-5	CASSIVGRNQPQHF	TGTGCCAGTAGTATAGTGGGCCGCAATCAGCCCCAGCATTTT
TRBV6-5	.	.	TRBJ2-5	CASSYRASSQETQYF	TGTGCCAGCAGTTACAGGGCCTCATCCCAAGAGACCCAGTACTTC
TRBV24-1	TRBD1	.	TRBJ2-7	CATSDAIFGQGSMGEQYF	TGTGCCACCAGTGATGCAATCTTTGGACAGGGCTCGATGGGGGAGCAGTACTTC
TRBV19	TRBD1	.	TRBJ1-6	CASSRDRVNSPLHF	TGTGCCAGTAGTCGGGACAGGGTCAATTCACCCCTCCACTTT
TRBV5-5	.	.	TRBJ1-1	CASSGLWDTEAFF	TGTGCCAGCAGCGGACTTTGGGACACTGAAGCTTTCTTT
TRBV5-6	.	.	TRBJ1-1	CASSLGRNTEAFF	TGTGCCAGCAGCTTGGGACGGAACACTGAAGCTTTCTTT
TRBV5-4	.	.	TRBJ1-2	CASSLSLANYGYTF	TGTGCCAGCAGCTTGTCCTTAGCTAACTATGGCTACACCTTC
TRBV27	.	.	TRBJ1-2	CASSLGSNYGYTF	TGTGCCAGCAGTTTGGGATCAAACTATGGCTACACCTTC
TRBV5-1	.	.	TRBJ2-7	CASSLERVLSSEQYF	TGCGCCAGCAGCTTGGAAAGGGTCCTCTCGTCCGAGCAGTACTTC
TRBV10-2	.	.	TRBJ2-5	CASWGAGSQVFPETQYF	TGCGCCAGCTGGGGGGCGGGGAGTCAGGTATTCCCAGAGACCCAGTACTTC
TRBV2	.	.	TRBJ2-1	CASNPGTTYNEQFF	TGTGCCAGCAACCCCGGGACAACTTACAATGAGCAGTTCTTC
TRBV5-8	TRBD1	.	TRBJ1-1	CASSLEVTGVAFF	TGTGCCAGCAGCTTGGAGGTGACAGGGGTAGCTTTCTTT
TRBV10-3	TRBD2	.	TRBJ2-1	CATRLAGEYNEQFF	TGTGCCACCCGACTAGCGGGGGAGTACAATGAGCAGTTCTTC
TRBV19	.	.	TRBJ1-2	CASSPPGGWDYTF	TGTGCCAGTAGCCCACCGGGTGGTTGGGATTACACCTTC
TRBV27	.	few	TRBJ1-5	CASKGRVDQPQHF	TGTGCCAGCAAAGGCAGGGTTGATCAGCCCCAGCATTTT
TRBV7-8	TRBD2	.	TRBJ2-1	CASSLVGLAGPGNEQFF	TGTGCCAGCAGCTTAGTAGGGCTAGCGGGTCCCGGGAATGAGCAGTTCTTC
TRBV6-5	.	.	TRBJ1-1	CASSYSEHTEAFF	TGTGCCAGCAGTTACTCGGAACACACTGAAGCTTTCTTT
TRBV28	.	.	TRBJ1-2	CASSLGGGQGGGYTF	TGTGCCAGCAGTTTGGGAGGAGGGCAGGGTGGTGGCTACACCTTC
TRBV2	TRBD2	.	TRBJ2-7	CASTKTSGVYEQYF	TGTGCCAGCACCAAGACTAGCGGGGTTTACGAGCAGTACTTC
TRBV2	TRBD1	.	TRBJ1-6	CASHKPGQYNSPLHF	TGTGCCAGCCATAAACCGGGACAGTATAATTCACCCCTCCACTTT
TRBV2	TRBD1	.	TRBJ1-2	CASSEAGTANYGYTF	TGTGCCAGCAGTGAAGCTGGGACAGCGAACTATGGCTACACCTTC
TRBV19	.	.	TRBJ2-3	CASSMGVGGTRTDTQYF	TGTGCCAGTAGTATGGGTGTTGGCGGGACTCGCACAGATACGCAGTATTTT
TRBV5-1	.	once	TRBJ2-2	CASSPGLAHTGELFF	TGCGCCAGCAGCCCGGGACTGGCGCACACCGGGGAGCTGTTTTTT
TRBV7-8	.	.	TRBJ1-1	CASSRGGEAFF	TGTGCCAGCAGTCGAGGGGGGGAAGCTTTCTTT
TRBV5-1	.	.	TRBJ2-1	CASSPRLPGSYNEQFF	TGCGCCAGCAGCCCCCGGCTACCGGGCTCCTACAATGAGCAGTTCTTC